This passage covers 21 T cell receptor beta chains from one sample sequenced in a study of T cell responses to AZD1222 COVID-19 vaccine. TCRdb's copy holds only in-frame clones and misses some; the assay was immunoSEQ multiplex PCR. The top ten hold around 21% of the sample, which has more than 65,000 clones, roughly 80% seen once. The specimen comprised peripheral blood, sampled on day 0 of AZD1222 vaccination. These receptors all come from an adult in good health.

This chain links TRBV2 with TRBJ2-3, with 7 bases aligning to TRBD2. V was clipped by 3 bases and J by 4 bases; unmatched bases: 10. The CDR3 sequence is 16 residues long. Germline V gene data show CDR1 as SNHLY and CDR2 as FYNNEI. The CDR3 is CASSEGRARSADTQYF. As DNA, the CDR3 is TGTGCCAGCAGTGAGGGGAGGGCCCGTTCCGCAGATACGCAGTATTTT.

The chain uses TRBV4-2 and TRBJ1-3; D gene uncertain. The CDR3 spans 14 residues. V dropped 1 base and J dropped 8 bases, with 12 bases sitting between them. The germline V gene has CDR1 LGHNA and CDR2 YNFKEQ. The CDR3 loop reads CASSQVSREDTIYF. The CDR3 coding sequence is TGTGCCAGCAGCCAAGTGAGTCGGGAGGACACCATATATTTT.

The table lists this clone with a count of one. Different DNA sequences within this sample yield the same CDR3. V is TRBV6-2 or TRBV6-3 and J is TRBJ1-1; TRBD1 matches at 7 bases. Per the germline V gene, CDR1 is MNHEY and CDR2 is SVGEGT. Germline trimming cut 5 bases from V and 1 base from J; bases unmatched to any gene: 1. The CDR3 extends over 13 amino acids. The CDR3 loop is CASSGQANTEAFF. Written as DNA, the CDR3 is TGTGCCAGCAGTGGACAGGCGAACACTGAAGCTTTCTTT.

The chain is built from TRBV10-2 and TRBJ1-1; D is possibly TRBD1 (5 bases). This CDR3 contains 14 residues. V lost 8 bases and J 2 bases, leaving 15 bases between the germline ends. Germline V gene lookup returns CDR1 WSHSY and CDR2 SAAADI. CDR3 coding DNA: TGCGCCAGCCGCGACAGCTCCTTCAACACTGAAGCTTTCTTT. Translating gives CASRDSSFNTEAFF.

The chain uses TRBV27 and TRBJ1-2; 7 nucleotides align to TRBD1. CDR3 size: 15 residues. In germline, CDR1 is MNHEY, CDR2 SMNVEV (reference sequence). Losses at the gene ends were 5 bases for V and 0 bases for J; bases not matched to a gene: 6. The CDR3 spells CASSLVGQSNYGYTF. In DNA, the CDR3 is TGTGCCAGCAGTCTCGTGGGACAGTCTAACTATGGCTACACCTTC.

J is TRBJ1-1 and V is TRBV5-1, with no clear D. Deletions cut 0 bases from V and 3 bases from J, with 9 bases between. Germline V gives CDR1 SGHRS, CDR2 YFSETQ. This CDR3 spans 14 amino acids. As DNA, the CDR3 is TGCGCCAGCAGCTTGGTAGGCACCTACACTGAAGCTTTCTTT. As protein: CASSLVGTYTEAFF.

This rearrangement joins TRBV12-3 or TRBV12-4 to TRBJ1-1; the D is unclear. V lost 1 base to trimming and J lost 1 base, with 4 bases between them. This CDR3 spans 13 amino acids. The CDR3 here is CASSLEANTEAFF. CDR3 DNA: TGTGCCAGCAGTTTAGAGGCGAACACTGAAGCTTTCTTT.

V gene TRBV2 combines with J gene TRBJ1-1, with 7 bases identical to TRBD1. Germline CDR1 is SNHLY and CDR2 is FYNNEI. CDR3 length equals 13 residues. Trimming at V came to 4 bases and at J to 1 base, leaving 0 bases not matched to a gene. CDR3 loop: CASSGDRNTEAFF. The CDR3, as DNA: TGTGCCAGCAGTGGGGACAGGAACACTGAAGCTTTCTTT.

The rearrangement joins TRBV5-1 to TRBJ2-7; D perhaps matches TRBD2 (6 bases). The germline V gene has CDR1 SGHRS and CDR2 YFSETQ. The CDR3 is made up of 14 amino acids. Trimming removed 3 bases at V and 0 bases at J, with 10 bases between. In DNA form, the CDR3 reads TGCGCCAGCAGCTGGAGGGACGGCTCCTACGAGCAGTACTTC. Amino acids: CASSWRDGSYEQYF.

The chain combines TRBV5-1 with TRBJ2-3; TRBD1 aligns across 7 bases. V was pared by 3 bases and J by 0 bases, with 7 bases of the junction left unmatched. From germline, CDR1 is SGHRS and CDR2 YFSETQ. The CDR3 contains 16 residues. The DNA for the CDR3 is TGCGCCAGCAGCTCTTTCGGACAGGCTAGCACAGATACGCAGTATTTT. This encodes CASSSFGQASTDTQYF. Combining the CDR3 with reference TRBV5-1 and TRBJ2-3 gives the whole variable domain KAGVTQTPRYLIKTRGQQVTLSCSPISGHRSVSWYQQTPGQGLQFLFEYFSETQRNKGNFPGRFSGRQFSNSRSEMNVSTLELGDSALYLCASSSFGQASTDTQYFGPGTRLTVL.

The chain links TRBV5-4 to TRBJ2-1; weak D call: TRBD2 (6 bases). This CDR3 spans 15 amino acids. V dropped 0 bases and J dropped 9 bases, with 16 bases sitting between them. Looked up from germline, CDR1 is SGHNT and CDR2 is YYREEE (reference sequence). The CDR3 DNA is TGTGCCAGCAGCTTGGGGAGCGGGTCGTCTGGTGAGCAGTTCTTC. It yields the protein CASSLGSGSSGEQFF.

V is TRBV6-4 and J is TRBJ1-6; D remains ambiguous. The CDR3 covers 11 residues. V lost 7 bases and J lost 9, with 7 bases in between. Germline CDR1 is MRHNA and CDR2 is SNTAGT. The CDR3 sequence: CASNRVSPLHF. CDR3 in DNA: TGTGCCAGCAACCGTGTTTCACCCCTCCACTTT.

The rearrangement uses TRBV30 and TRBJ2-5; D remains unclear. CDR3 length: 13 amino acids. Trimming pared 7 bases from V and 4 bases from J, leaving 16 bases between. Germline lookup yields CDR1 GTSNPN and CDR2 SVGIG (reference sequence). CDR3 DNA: TGTGCCTTGGACGTGGGTACTGGAGAGACCCAGTACTTC. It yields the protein CALDVGTGETQYF. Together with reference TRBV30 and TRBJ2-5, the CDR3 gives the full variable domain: SQTIHQWPATLVQPVGSPLSLECTVEGTSNPNLYWYRQAAGRGLQLLFYSVGIGQISSEVPQNLSASRPQDRQFILSSKKLLLSDSGFYLCALDVGTGETQYFGPGTRLLVL.

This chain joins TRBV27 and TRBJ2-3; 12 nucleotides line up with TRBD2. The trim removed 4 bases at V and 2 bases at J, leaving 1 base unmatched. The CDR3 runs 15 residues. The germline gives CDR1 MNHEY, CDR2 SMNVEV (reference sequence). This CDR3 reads CASSWTSGDTDTQYF. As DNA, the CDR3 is TGTGCCAGCAGTTGGACTAGCGGGGACACAGATACGCAGTATTTT.

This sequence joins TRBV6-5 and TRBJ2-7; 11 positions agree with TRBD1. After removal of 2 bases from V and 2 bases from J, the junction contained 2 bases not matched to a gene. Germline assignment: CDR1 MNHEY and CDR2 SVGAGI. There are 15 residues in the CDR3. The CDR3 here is CASSYAGQGAYEQYF. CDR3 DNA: TGTGCCAGCAGTTACGCGGGACAGGGGGCCTACGAGCAGTACTTC.

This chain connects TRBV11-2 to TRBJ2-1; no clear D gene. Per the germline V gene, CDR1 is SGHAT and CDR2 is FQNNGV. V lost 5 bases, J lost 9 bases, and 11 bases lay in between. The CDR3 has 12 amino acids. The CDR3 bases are TGTGCCAGCAGCCCAGACTGGGGTGAGCAGTTCTTC. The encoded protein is CASSPDWGEQFF.

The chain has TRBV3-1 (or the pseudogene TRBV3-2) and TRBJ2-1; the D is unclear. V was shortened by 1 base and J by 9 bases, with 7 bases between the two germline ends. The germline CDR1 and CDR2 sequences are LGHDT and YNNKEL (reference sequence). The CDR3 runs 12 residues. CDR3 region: CASSQAVGEQFF. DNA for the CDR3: TGTGCCAGCAGCCAAGCGGTTGGTGAGCAGTTCTTC.

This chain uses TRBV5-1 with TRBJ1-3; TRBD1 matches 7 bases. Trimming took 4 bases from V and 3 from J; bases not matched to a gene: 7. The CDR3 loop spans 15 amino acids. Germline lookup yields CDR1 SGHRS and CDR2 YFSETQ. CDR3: CASSERGLGGNTIYF. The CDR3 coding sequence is TGCGCCAGCAGCGAAAGGGGGCTAGGTGGAAACACCATATATTTT.

CDR3 coding DNA: TGCGCCAGCAGTGAGTCCGGCAAGGCGGCCGGGGAGCTGTTTTTT. This codes for CASSESGKAAGELFF. The J gene is TRBJ2-2, the V gene TRBV10-1; unclear D gene. Germline CDR1 reads WNHNN; CDR2 reads SYGVQD (reference sequence). The CDR3 extends over 15 amino acids. The germline V and J ends were trimmed by 0 bases and 6 bases, with 11 bases remaining between them.

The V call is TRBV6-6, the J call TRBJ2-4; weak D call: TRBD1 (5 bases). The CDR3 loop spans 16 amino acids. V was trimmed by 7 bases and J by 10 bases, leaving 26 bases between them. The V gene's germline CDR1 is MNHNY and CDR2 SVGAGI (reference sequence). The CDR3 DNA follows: TGTGCCAGCAATCCCCAAGGGGCCGGAACTTCGTCGATTCAGTACTTC. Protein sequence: CASNPQGAGTSSIQYF.

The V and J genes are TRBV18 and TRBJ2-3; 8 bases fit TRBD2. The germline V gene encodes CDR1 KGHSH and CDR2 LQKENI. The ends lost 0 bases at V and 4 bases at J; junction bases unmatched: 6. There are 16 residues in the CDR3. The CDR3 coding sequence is TGTGCCAGCTCACCACCGGGACTAGACCGGGCAGATACGCAGTATTTT. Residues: CASSPPGLDRADTQYF.